Detailed here is one TCR beta chain. The target antigen is unknown. Other DNA sequences in the sample encode the same CDR3. Genomic DNA from each subset was divided evenly over several immunoSEQ plates. Researchers sequenced unsorted PBMC DNA using ten immunoSEQ deep assay plates. Method: immunoSEQ multiplex PCR; TCRdb's copy keeps in-frame clones and lacks some. The table has about 510,000 clones, roughly 78% seen once. This CDR3 is built from 12 residues. From germline, CDR1 is LGHNA and CDR2 YNFKEQ. With 0 bases removed from V and 5 bases from J, the gap between germline ends came to 4 bases. This entry comes from a study of shared clonotypes between healthy human individuals. General observations from the study: Sampling involved blood alone; tissue repertoires likely differ. A limitation of the genetic and exposure-history diversity represented arose from few donors.

Material for sequencing was PBMCs. This receptor was taken from a woman aged 40-49 years in good health. Some clones in this sample may be carry-over from other donors' samples. This chain joins TRBV4-2 and TRBJ2-5; D ambiguous. The CDR3 sequence is CASSQEGETQYF. CDR3 nucleotides: TGTGCCAGCAGCCAAGAGGGTGAGACCCAGTACTTC.